The source of this T cell receptor (beta chain) is a study of T cells in Graves' hyperthyroidism and ophthalmopathy. Turning to the study itself: Blood from the periphery was taken at initial diagnosis, before any treatment. Findings of the study overall: Separating ophthalmopathy from stable hyperthyroidism was achieved by a 13 V-J model.

V was shortened by 0 bases and J by 1 base, with 9 bases between the two germline ends. Germline values: CDR1 MNHEY, CDR2 SVGAGI. The CDR3 consists of 15 residues. The investigators amplified TCR beta CDR3 regions from RNA transcripts. The HTBI set primed first-round TCR CDR3 RT-PCR. TCRdb reanalysed the multiplex PCR reads using MiXCR and keeps one entry per CDR3 protein. The table lists around 490,000 distinct CDR3 sequences, 15% to 20% of them singletons. This clonotype came up a few times. Antigen unknown. The chain carries TRBV6-5 and TRBJ1-2; weak D call: TRBD1 (6 bases). The clonotype was recovered from a man aged 40-49 years with Graves' ophthalmopathy. The sample was blood. CDR3 nucleotides: TGTGCCAGCAGTTACTCACAGGGCCTTAACTATGGCTACACCTTC. This gives the protein CASSYSQGLNYGYTF.